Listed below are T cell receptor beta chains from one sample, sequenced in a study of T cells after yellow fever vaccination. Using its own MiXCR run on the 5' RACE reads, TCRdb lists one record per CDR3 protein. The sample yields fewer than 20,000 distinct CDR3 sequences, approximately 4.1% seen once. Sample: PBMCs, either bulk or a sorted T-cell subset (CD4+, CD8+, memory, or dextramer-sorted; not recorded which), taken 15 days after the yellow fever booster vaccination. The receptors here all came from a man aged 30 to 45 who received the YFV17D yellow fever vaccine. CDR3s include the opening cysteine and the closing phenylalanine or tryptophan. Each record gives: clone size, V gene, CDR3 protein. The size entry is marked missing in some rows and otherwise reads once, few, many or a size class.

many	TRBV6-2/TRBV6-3	CASDKGTNEQYF
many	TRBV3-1	CASSQKGGQPQHF
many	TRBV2	CASRPGQGGYEQYF
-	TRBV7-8	CTSSLRGRGEETQYF
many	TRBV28	CASSRSGKTQETQYF
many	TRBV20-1	CSAERGAENGYTF
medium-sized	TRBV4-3	CASSGQGNSAYNEQFF
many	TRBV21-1	CASSKPGQGFLTGELFF
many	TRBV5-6	CASSFLNEQFF
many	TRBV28	CASSSLDGSAQETQYF
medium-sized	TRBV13	CASSFLAYEQYF
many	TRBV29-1	CSVEDGGSVQETQYF
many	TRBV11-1	CASSWTSGNQETQYF
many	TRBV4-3	CASSDQEWNEQFF
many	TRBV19	CASSDTLKTSAQYF
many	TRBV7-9	CASSLEVKTQYF
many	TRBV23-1	CASSLGRSGLAGGPIYEQYF
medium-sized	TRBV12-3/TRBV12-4	CASSLAGGEAFF
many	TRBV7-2	CASSTGTPPYEQYF
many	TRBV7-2	CASSSTGTGVTDTQYF
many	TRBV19	CATQQGLSPRAQHF
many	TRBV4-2	CASSQVSSGDQETQYF
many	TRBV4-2	CASSSGQGFDGSQNNEQFF
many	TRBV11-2	CASSGAGGTNEKLFF
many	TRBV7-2	CASSLRNEQYF
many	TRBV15	CATSRESQNTGELFF
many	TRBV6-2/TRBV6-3	CASSYRAGSNTGELFF